The entry below describes one T cell receptor beta chain. From germline, CDR1 is LGHDT and CDR2 YNNKEL (reference sequence). The CDR3 is made up of 15 amino acids. V was trimmed by 2 bases and J by 3 bases, leaving 11 bases between them. This entry is derived from a study of TIL therapy for anti-PD-1-resistant metastatic lung cancer. Documented time point: pre-treatment sample, taken before nivolumab and TIL therapy. The tumor samples were excised metastases, mostly pleural nodules or supraclavicular lymph nodes. The immunoSEQ assay was v3. The assay was immunoSEQ multiplex PCR, and TCRdb's table has in-frame clones only and misses some. The data show roughly 6,300 clones, with 66% seen just once and approximately 17% held by the top ten.

Here the sequenced sample was tumor tissue, taken at baseline. The rearrangement links TRBV3-1 (or the pseudogene TRBV3-2) to TRBJ2-1, with D tentatively TRBD2 (6 bases). This clonotype originated in a person aged 25 to 85 with non-small cell lung cancer. This CDR3 reads CASSQRGNYYNEQFF. The CDR3 DNA is TGTGCCAGCAGCCAACGGGGGAATTACTACAATGAGCAGTTCTTC.